This entry lists 14 T cell receptor beta chains sequenced from one sample in a study of CD8+ T cells in alopecia areata. TCR sequencing used cDNA made by reverse transcription of extracted RNA. Repertoires were generated with immunoSEQ multiplex PCR, while TCRdb's copy carries only in-frame clones and drops some. The sample lists around 100,000 clones, none appearing once, the ten largest making up around a fifth. Sequenced material: lesional skin. All receptors derive from a C3H/HeJ mouse with alopecia areata. The MHC haplotype of this mouse line is H2-k.

This clone has more than one count but fewer than ten. Mouse gene names apply. The observed sequence ends 4 residues before the CDR3 terminus, with the missing tail filled in from the germline J gene. The gene calls are TRBV13-1 and TRBJ2-3; 8 nucleotides align to TRBD1. Trimming removed 2 bases from V and 1 base from J; junction bases left unmatched: 3. The germline CDR1 and CDR2 sequences are NSHNY and SYGAGN. The CDR3 length is 15 residues. The CDR3 is CASSETGVGAETLYF. Partial CDR3 DNA: TGTGCCAGCAGTGAGACAGGGGTGGGTGCAGAA.

Comments on this clone: Mouse gene names and germline throughout. The CDR3 goes on 4 residues after the read ends, and that part is filled in from the germline J gene. This chain uses TRBV19 with TRBJ1-2, with D possibly being TRBD1 (5 bases). The V and J ends lost 3 bases and 2 bases respectively, with 11 bases between them. The CDR3 loop spans 14 amino acids. Germline CDR1 FNHDT, CDR2 SITEND (reference sequence). The DNA read from the CDR3 is TGTGCCAGCAGTAGGCAGGGAGGGAACTCC. Protein: CASSRQGGNS. The full CDR3 reads CASSRQGGNSDYTF.

This clone occurred a few times. Gene labels here are mouse ones. The read finishes 4 residues shy of the CDR3 end, and the germline J gene is used to complete it. The chain carries TRBV19 and TRBJ2-7; D possibly corresponds to TRBD2 (5 bases). Looked up from germline, CDR1 is FNHDT and CDR2 is SITEND (reference sequence). The CDR3 loop spans 12 amino acids. The CDR3 region is CASSIYWYEQYF. CDR3 bases read: TGTGCCAGCAGTATATACTGGTAT. Based on the CDR3 plus reference TRBV19 and TRBJ2-7, the full variable domain is GGIITQTPKFLIGQEGQKLTLKCQQNFNHDTMYWYRQDSGKGLRLIYYSITENDLQKGDLSEGYDASREKKSSFSLTVTSAQKNEMAVFLCASSIYWYEQYFGPGTRLTVL.

Remarks on this clone: Mouse names are used for the genes. The read terminates 4 residues ahead of where the CDR3 ends, so the germline J gene completes it. V usage is TRBV19 and J usage is TRBJ2-4, with 10 bases matching TRBD2. CDR3 length equals 14 residues. Germline V CDR1 and CDR2: FNHDT, SITEND (reference sequence). The CDR3 reads CASSSRLGGNTLYF. The part of the CDR3 DNA that was read is TGTGCCAGCAGTTCCCGACTGGGGGGAAAC.

This clone was seen repeatedly, ten times or more. The protein given in TCRdb and the translation of the DNA differ at residue 12, and the sequence presented here derives from the DNA. These gene names are mouse names. The missing CDR3 end, 3 residues past where the read stops, is filled in from the germline J gene. This chain connects TRBV1 to TRBJ1-6; 10 bases match TRBD1. TRBJ1-6 is annotated as an ORF whose role is uncertain. Per germline, CDR1 NSQYPW and CDR2 LRSPGD (reference sequence). The V segment lost 5 bases and the J segment 6 bases; nucleotides outside the gene matches: 4. The CDR3 contains 15 residues. CDR3 bases read: TGCACCTGCAGTCTCCGACAGGGGGCTAATTCGCCC. Protein: CTCSLRQGANSP. The whole CDR3 protein reads CTCSLRQGANSPLYF.

This clone was found a few times. Gene names and germline match the mouse. The read comes to an end 4 residues before the CDR3 does, leaving the germline J gene to fill in the end. The chain is built from TRBV13-3 and TRBJ2-1; TRBD2 matches 8 bases. The CDR3 spans 13 residues. Germline V gene sequence: CDR1 NNHDY, CDR2 SYVADS. The J segment lost 6 bases and the V segment lost 5 bases, leaving 4 bases of the junction unmatched. CDR3: CASRAGGLAEQFF. The covered CDR3 bases are TGTGCCAGCAGGGCTGGGGGGCTTGCT.

This clone was found a few times. The germline and genes are mouse ones. The read is 4 residues too short to cover the CDR3 end, so that end is filled in from the germline J gene. V usage is TRBV14 and J usage is TRBJ2-7; D is possibly TRBD1 (6 bases). The CDR3 length is 13 residues. Germline CDR1 is SGHDT and CDR2 is FRDEAV. V dropped 4 bases and J dropped 0 bases, with 8 bases sitting between them. Incomplete CDR3 DNA: TGTGCCAGCAGTCCGGGACACTCCTAT. Protein product: CASSPGHSY. Given in full, the CDR3 is CASSPGHSYEQYF.

This clone was detected only a few times. The germline and genes are mouse ones. The read ends 4 residues before the CDR3 terminus; that terminus is restored from the germline J gene. The V and J genes are TRBV1 and TRBJ1-2; unclear D gene. The CDR3 loop spans 15 amino acids. Germline V gene lookup returns CDR1 NSQYPW and CDR2 LRSPGD (reference sequence). Trimming left V 1 base short and J 0 bases short, with 9 bases between. The CDR3 sequence: CTCSAVDNANSDYTF. The DNA read from the CDR3 is TGCACCTGCAGTGCAGTAGACAATGCAAACTCC.

This clone has only a few counts. The gene symbols are mouse symbols. The CDR3 extends 4 residues past the end of the read, so its final part is completed from the germline J gene. The chain recombines TRBV13-3 with TRBJ2-1, with 10 bases that match TRBD1. Germline-derived CDR1 and CDR2 are NNHDY and SYVADS. This CDR3 is 14 amino acids long. CDR3 bases read: TGTGCCAGCAGTGAGGGGGACAGGGGCGCT. Translation gives CASSEGDRGA. The CDR3, in full, reads CASSEGDRGAEQFF.

This clone was seen only a few times. Gene names refer to mouse genes. The read falls 4 residues short of the CDR3 end, and the missing part is taken from the germline J gene. The rearrangement links TRBV19 to TRBJ2-5; TRBD1 aligns across 9 bases. The CDR3 runs 16 residues. Germline V gene sequence: CDR1 FNHDT, CDR2 SITEND (reference sequence). With 2 bases clipped from V and 3 bases from J, the junction kept 7 bases outside the gene matches. The sequenced part of the CDR3 DNA is TGTGCCAGCAGTATTTCTGAGGGACAGGGTCAAGAC. Translating it yields CASSISEGQGQD. The full-length CDR3 reads as CASSISEGQGQDTQYF. The complete variable domain, with remaining parts taken from reference TRBV19 and TRBJ2-5, reads GGIITQTPKFLIGQEGQKLTLKCQQNFNHDTMYWYRQDSGKGLRLIYYSITENDLQKGDLSEGYDASREKKSSFSLTVTSAQKNEMAVFLCASSISEGQGQDTQYFGPGTRLLVL.

There are a few counts of this clone. Gene names are the mouse ones. The CDR3 sequence is CASSLWGSPEAEQFF. CDR3 DNA, as far as it was read: TGTGCCAGCAGTCTATGGGGGTCACCGGAGGCT. The chain employs TRBV19 and TRBJ2-1; the D gene is possibly TRBD2 (6 bases). The CDR3 extends 4 residues past the end of the read, so its final part is completed from the germline J gene. Germline lookup yields CDR1 FNHDT and CDR2 SITEND (reference sequence). The CDR3 sequence is 15 residues long.

This clone came up a few times. Germline and genes here are mouse. The read is 4 residues too short to cover the CDR3 end, so that end is filled in from the germline J gene. This chain links TRBV19 with TRBJ2-4; 9 bases match TRBD1. The CDR3 totals 14 residues. Per the germline V gene, CDR1 is FNHDT and CDR2 is SITEND (reference sequence). The covered CDR3 bases are TGTGCCAGCAGTATAAACAGGGGGCAGAAC. It is translated as CASSINRGQN. The full-length CDR3 reads as CASSINRGQNTLYF.

On this clone: Germline and genes: mouse. The sequenced fragment ends 4 residues before the CDR3 boundary, so the rest is inferred from the germline J gene. Other DNA variants within this sample encode the same CDR3. The chain employs TRBV13-3 and TRBJ2-5; TRBD2 matches 8 bases. The CDR3 totals 12 residues. V was pared by 7 bases and J by 3 bases, with 1 base of the junction left unmatched. Germline-derived CDR1 and CDR2 are NNHDY and SYVADS. This CDR3 reads CASAGGQDTQYF. The CDR3 DNA, read in part, is TGTGCCAGCGCTGGGGGGCAAGAC.

About this clone itself: Mouse gene names apply. The read falls 4 residues short of the CDR3 end, and the missing part is taken from the germline J gene. The chain carries TRBV13-3 and TRBJ1-4; a weak D match, TRBD1 (5 bases). CDR3 length equals 15 residues. CDR1 is NNHDY, CDR2 SYVADS, per germline. Trimming left V 1 base short and J 6 bases short, with 13 bases between. The CDR3 here is CASSDPDSLDERLFF. The sequenced part of the CDR3 DNA is TGTGCCAGCAGTGATCCCGACAGTCTCGACGAA.